A single sample gave rise to the 19 T cell receptor beta chains below, sequenced in a study of cytomegalovirus exposure and HLA in healthy donors. Vbeta (60) and Jbeta (13) primers were used in the PCR. The method was immunoSEQ multiplex PCR; TCRdb's version includes in-frame clones alone and lacks a portion of them. The sample records 150,000 to 200,000 clones, around 77% being singletons. The sequenced sample consisted of PBMCs. These receptors all come from a woman aged 25 to 45 in good health and CMV-seropositive.

V usage is TRBV27 and J usage is TRBJ2-1; perhaps TRBD1 as D (6 bases). Between the trimmed V and J ends, which lost 3 bases and 2 bases, there was a span of 8 bases. CDR3 size: 14 residues. Germline V gives CDR1 MNHEY, CDR2 SMNVEV (reference sequence). CDR3 loop: CASSLQGPYNEQFF. CDR3 nucleotides: TGTGCCAGCAGTTTGCAGGGGCCCTACAATGAGCAGTTCTTC.

The V gene is TRBV18, the J gene TRBJ1-6, with D tentatively TRBD1 (5 bases). This CDR3 has 15 residues. The V end lost 3 bases, the J end lost 9 bases, and 15 bases lay between the germline ends. The germline CDR1 and CDR2 sequences are KGHSH and LQKENI. Written as DNA, the CDR3 is TGTGCCAGCTCACCGGGGGGGACCGTGGGTTCACCCCTCCACTTT. It is translated as CASSPGGTVGSPLHF.

The CDR3 region is CASRQGAHANYGYTF. As DNA, the CDR3 is TGTGCCAGTAGGCAGGGGGCACATGCTAACTATGGCTACACCTTC. V gene TRBV19 combines with J gene TRBJ1-2; TRBD1 matches at 8 bases. Per germline, CDR1 LNHDA and CDR2 SQIVND (reference sequence). Trimming took 6 bases from V and 0 from J; bases not matched to a gene: 6. The CDR3 is 15 amino acids. The whole variable domain, remainder taken from reference TRBV19 and TRBJ1-2, is DGGITQSPKYLFRKEGQNVTLSCEQNLNHDAMYWYRQDPGQGLRLIYYSQIVNDFQKGDIAEGYSVSREKKESFPLTVTSAQKNPTAFYLCASRQGAHANYGYTFGSGTRLTVV.

The DNA of the CDR3 is TGTGCCAGTAGTATGCGTTCGGGACTTCACAATGAGCAGTTCTTC. It specifies CASSMRSGLHNEQFF. The gene calls are TRBV19 and TRBJ2-1, with D maybe TRBD2 (6 bases). The V and J ends lost 3 bases and 5 bases respectively, with 14 bases between them. Germline-derived CDR1 and CDR2 are LNHDA and SQIVND (reference sequence). The CDR3 extends over 15 amino acids.

The genes are TRBV5-1 and TRBJ2-5; possible D gene TRBD1, 6 bases. From germline, CDR1 is SGHRS and CDR2 YFSETQ. The CDR3 length is 15 residues. The germline V and J ends were trimmed by 2 bases and 3 bases, with 14 bases remaining between them. CDR3 region: CASSLYQGQEETQYF. The DNA for the CDR3 is TGCGCCAGCAGCTTATACCAGGGGCAGGAAGAGACCCAGTACTTC.

The chain uses TRBV27 and TRBJ1-6; maybe TRBD1 (5 bases). The germline gives CDR1 MNHEY, CDR2 SMNVEV (reference sequence). The CDR3 length is 16 residues. Trimming left V 3 bases short and J 0 bases short, with 9 bases between. CDR3 DNA: TGTGCCAGCAGTTTTGACAGTCGCTCCTATAATTCACCCCTCCACTTT. Protein product: CASSFDSRSYNSPLHF.

This chain connects TRBV7-9 to TRBJ2-7; D might be TRBD2 (5 bases). V was clipped by 1 base and J by 4 bases, with 11 bases between them. This CDR3 is built from 14 residues. Per the germline V gene, CDR1 is SEHNR and CDR2 is FQNEAQ (reference sequence). The CDR3 spells CASSLVGSTYEQYF. The CDR3 DNA reads as TGTGCCAGCAGCTTAGTGGGGAGCACTTACGAGCAGTACTTC.

This CDR3 is CATSRDHLDTIYF. The CDR3 DNA reads TGTGCCACCAGCAGAGATCACTTAGACACCATATATTTT. The J gene is TRBJ1-3, the V gene TRBV15, with D unresolved. The germline V gene has CDR1 LNHNV and CDR2 YYDKDF (reference sequence). CDR3 length: 13 residues. Trimming cost V 0 bases and J 8 bases, with 8 bases left between them.

The CDR3 region is CASSSLAGGPGETQYF. In nucleotides, the CDR3 is TGTGCCAGCAGCTCCCTAGCGGGGGGGCCGGGGGAGACCCAGTACTTC. The chain carries TRBV7-2 and TRBJ2-5, with 12 bases matching TRBD2. CDR3 length: 16 residues. Unmatched junction bases numbered 8, after V lost 4 bases and J lost 5 bases. The germline gives CDR1 SGHTA, CDR2 FQGNSA.

The chain links TRBV29-1 to TRBJ1-2; TRBD1 agrees at 7 bases. The germline V gene has CDR1 SQVTM and CDR2 ANQGSEA. The V and J ends lost 1 base and 6 bases, in that order; junction bases with no gene match: 11. The CDR3 spans 15 residues. Here the CDR3 DNA reads TGCAGCGTTGAAGGCCCCGCGACAGGGCCCCATGGCTACACCTTC. It codes for CSVEGPATGPHGYTF.

The chain has TRBV7-2 and TRBJ2-7; no definite D call. This CDR3 contains 12 residues. Germline V lookup: CDR1 SGHTA, CDR2 FQGNSA. Trimming removed 2 bases from V and 4 bases from J, with 6 bases in between. In DNA, the CDR3 is TGTGCCAGCAGCTTACTCGGTTACGAGCAGTACTTC. Its protein is CASSLLGYEQYF.

The rearrangement joins TRBV25-1 to TRBJ2-1, with a tentative D call TRBD1 (6 bases). The CDR3 length is 12 residues. Germline V CDR1 and CDR2: MGHDK, SYGVNS. Between the trimmed V and J ends, which lost 6 bases and 4 bases, there was a span of 7 bases. DNA of the CDR3: TGTGCCAGCAGAGGACAGTACAATGAGCAGTTCTTC. Its translation: CASRGQYNEQFF.

The chain carries TRBV6-5 and TRBJ1-2; D may be TRBD1 (6 bases). The CDR3 extends over 16 amino acids. Germline CDR1 reads MNHEY; CDR2 reads SVGAGI. V was trimmed by 2 bases and J by 2 bases, leaving 15 bases between them. The CDR3, as DNA: TGTGCCAGCAGTTACCTATACACGACAGGCAACTATGGCTACACCTTC. It encodes CASSYLYTTGNYGYTF.

This clone showed up just once. The chain employs TRBV5-1 and TRBJ1-3; D perhaps matches TRBD1 (5 bases). The CDR3 runs to 20 residues. With 2 bases removed from V and 0 bases from J, the gap between germline ends came to 24 bases. Germline CDR1 SGHRS, CDR2 YFSETQ. The CDR3 reads CASSFKRLDRGPSSGNTIYF. CDR3 coding DNA: TGCGCCAGCAGCTTTAAGAGGCTCGATAGGGGTCCTTCCTCTGGAAACACCATATATTTT.

The J gene is TRBJ2-7, the V gene TRBV28, with D possibly being TRBD2 (7 bases). CDR3 size: 18 residues. V lost 4 bases and J lost 2, with 24 bases in between. The germline V gene encodes CDR1 MDHEN and CDR2 SYDVKM. CDR3 DNA: TGTGCCAGCAGTTACCCCCTAACTTTGCGGGGGCGCACCTACGAGCAGTACTTC. Translation gives CASSYPLTLRGRTYEQYF.

In this sample, this clone turned up a few times. The gene calls are TRBV5-4 and TRBJ2-5, with TRBD2 as a possible D gene (5 bases). The CDR3 runs 13 residues. Trimming shortened V by 5 bases and J by 3 bases, and 11 bases separated the two germline ends. CDR1 SGHNT and CDR2 YYREEE come from the germline V gene (reference sequence). The chain's CDR3 is CASSFWTEETQYF. CDR3 DNA sequence: TGTGCCAGCAGTTTTTGGACTGAAGAGACCCAGTACTTC. Full variable domain (missing parts from reference TRBV5-4 and TRBJ2-5): ETGVTQSPTHLIKTRGQQVTLRCSSQSGHNTVSWYQQALGQGPQFIFQYYREEENGRGNFPPRFSGLQFPNYSSELNVNALELDDSALYLCASSFWTEETQYFGPGTRLLVL.

V usage is TRBV5-1 and J usage is TRBJ1-1; D not certain. Deletions cut 2 bases from V and 0 bases from J, with 8 bases between. The length of the CDR3 is 14 residues. Germline CDR1 and CDR2: SGHRS and YFSETQ. CDR3 sequence reads: CASSLQIMNTEAFF. The CDR3 bases are TGCGCCAGCAGCTTACAGATCATGAACACTGAAGCTTTCTTT.

The chain couples TRBV7-6 to TRBJ1-3; no clear D. V was clipped by 1 base and J by 0 bases, with 16 bases between them. Germline V gene data show CDR1 as SGHVS and CDR2 as FNYEAQ. This CDR3 spans 18 amino acids. The CDR3 coding sequence is TGTGCCAGCAGCTTAGTACGGAACAGCCCACACTCTGGAAACACCATATATTTT. This gives the protein CASSLVRNSPHSGNTIYF. Filled out from reference TRBV7-6 and TRBJ1-3, the complete variable domain reads GAGVSQSPRYKVTKRGQDVALRCDPISGHVSLYWYRQALGQGPEFLTYFNYEAQQDKSGLPNDRFSAERPEGSISTLTIQRTEQRDSAMYRCASSLVRNSPHSGNTIYFGEGSWLTVV.

This clone has only one observation. The rearrangement links TRBV19 to TRBJ1-1; 7 bases are shared with TRBD1. The germline V gene encodes CDR1 LNHDA and CDR2 SQIVND (reference sequence). V dropped 11 bases and J dropped 6; count of bases not matched to a gene: 12. This CDR3 is built from 13 residues. DNA for the CDR3: TGTGCCGCAACAGGAGGGGGCGGCCCTGAAGCTTTCTTT. Translated: CAATGGGGPEAFF.